This TCR beta chain appears in the sequencing data of a study of graft-versus-host responses after intestinal transplantation. The overall study: All recipients were given anti-thymocyte globulin induction, and tacrolimus and steroids were then administered for roughly three years.

On this clone: Its antigen is undetermined.

Germline V gene data show CDR1 as SGDLS and CDR2 as YYNGEE. Between the trimmed V and J ends, which lost 0 bases and 9 bases, there was a span of 10 bases. The CDR3 loop spans 13 amino acids. Findings of the study overall: Those patients showing graft-donor T cell macrochimerism displayed high graft-versus-host to host-versus-graft clonal ratios in allografts.

Profiled with immunoSEQ multiplex PCR; TCRdb holds only in-frame clones, not every one. The sample has about 90,000 clones; over 90% are singletons. The material sequenced was unstimulated CD4+ T cells sorted from spleen or lymph node cells, taken before transplant. This receptor was obtained from a human donor who was the organ donor for an intestinal transplant. V is TRBV9 and J is TRBJ2-4; TRBD2 might be the D (5 bases). Here the CDR3 DNA reads TGTGCCAGCAGCGTAGACGGGGTGGGCATTCAGTACTTC. This codes for CASSVDGVGIQYF.